These 5 T cell receptor beta chains originate from one sample sequenced in a study of blood T cells in healthy people across ages. A second PCR, run for roughly 7 to 12 cycles, used a sample-barcoded 5' primer plus a J-beta primer mix. Via MiXCR, TCRdb re-called the 5' RACE reads, giving one row per CDR3 protein. The sample consists of fewer than 800,000 distinct CDR3 sequences, roughly 25% of them appearing once. Another study also made use of these data, one on T cells of mothers and their children.

The sequenced material came from blood. The receptor source for this set is a boy under 18 in good health.

In its sample, this clonotype was seen a few times. The chain links TRBV5-1 to TRBJ2-1; either TRBD1 or TRBD2 may fit D (5 bases each). This CDR3 spans 17 amino acids. Germline assignment: CDR1 SGHRS and CDR2 YFSETQ. The V gene lost 5 bases and the J gene lost 1 base, with 19 bases spanning the gap. The CDR3 nucleotides are TGCGCCAGCAGACCCACGGGACCAATCGCATCCTACAATGAGCAGTTCTTC. Translation gives CASRPTGPIASYNEQFF.

This clonotype has only a few counts. The CDR3 nucleotides read TGTGCCAGCAGCCACGACGTCCTCTATGGCTACACCTTC. Its translation: CASSHDVLYGYTF. The rearrangement links TRBV11-2 to TRBJ1-2, with D unresolved. This CDR3 is 13 amino acids long. CDR1 and CDR2 from the germline V gene are SGHAT and FQNNGV. Trimming shortened V by 5 bases and J by 4 bases, and 11 bases separated the two germline ends.

Here the CDR3 DNA reads TGTGCCAGCAGCCAAGAAGAGACTAGCGGGAACGACGAGCAGTACTTC. It is translated as CASSQEETSGNDEQYF. The chain employs TRBV4-2 and TRBJ2-5; 11 nucleotides align to TRBD2. The J call could be wrong; TRBJ2-7 is a better fit for the DNA end. CDR3 length equals 16 residues. Germline V gene sequence: CDR1 LGHNA, CDR2 YNFKEQ.

The CDR3 bases are TGTGCCAGCAGCTTAGATCTGGGACCCTATGGCTACACCTTC. This sequence encodes CASSLDLGPYGYTF. The genes are TRBV11-2 and TRBJ1-2; D might be TRBD1 (5 bases). This CDR3 has 14 residues. Per germline, CDR1 SGHAT and CDR2 FQNNGV. The ends were cut back, 0 bases at V and 4 bases at J, with 9 bases in the middle.

This chain uses TRBV9 with TRBJ1-3, with D maybe TRBD1 (6 bases). The V gene lost 4 bases and the J gene lost 2 bases, with 16 bases spanning the gap. This CDR3 is built from 16 residues. Germline V gene sequence: CDR1 SGDLS, CDR2 YYNGEE. The CDR3 DNA reads as TGTGCCAGCAGCTCGCCTAGGGGGGACACTGGAAACACCATATATTTT. The encoded protein is CASSSPRGDTGNTIYF.